This T cell receptor (beta chain) was profiled in a study of OX40 agonist ivuxolimab in advanced cancers. Background on the whole study: Ivuxolimab, which targeted the costimulatory receptor OX40 (CD134), was an agonistic, fully human IgG2 monoclonal antibody. Intravenous ivuxolimab was administered to patients every 2 weeks at six dose levels: 0.01, 0.1, 0.3, 1.5, 3 and 10 mg/kg. Among the approximately 50 dose-escalation patients, some 20 had hepatocellular carcinoma, around 15 melanoma, 9 renal cell carcinoma and 9 head and neck cancer. A male proportion of around 83% and a mean age of approximately 61 years, ranging from 23 to 79, were recorded for the dose-escalation cohort. Prior anti-PD-1, anti-PD-L1 or anti-CTLA-4 therapy was permitted, and checkpoint inhibitors had been received by more than 35% of dose-escalation patients. Partial responses were achieved by three dose-escalation patients, of whom one had hepatocellular carcinoma and two had cutaneous melanoma. Peripheral TCRbeta sequencing was intended to test whether TCR sequence diversity was altered and clonal T-cell expansion was caused by ivuxolimab. The paper reports the monotherapy dose-escalation portion (N of about 54 patients) of the phase I ivuxolimab trial. General findings and caveats noted by the study authors: Partial responders in the 0.1-3.0 mg/kg groups had among the lowest normalized peripheral clonal expansion, especially among CD8+ T cells. At doses from 0.1 to 3.0 mg/kg, clonal expansion was seen in both CD4+ and CD8+ blood T cells between baseline and week 6. The antigen specificity of the clonally expanded peripheral T cells was not determined. On average, CD8+ T cells showed more expanded clones than CD4+ T cells after ivuxolimab. Low levels of normalized T-cell clonal expansion were also seen in some nonresponding patients.

Genomic DNA was isolated from the sorted cells so that the TCRbeta CDR3 region could be sequenced. TCRbeta CDR3 regions were sequenced using the immunoSEQ Assay. This immuneACCESS table, as held by TCRdb, lists in-frame sequences with V and J called but not all clones. Of the missing ones, under half trace to an unresolved V gene in checked studies; the others have no known cause. The sample table contains about 70,000 clones; only one count was recorded for roughly 80% of them. About 7% of the sample comes from the top ten. The trial excluded patients who had a history of autoimmune disease or who were on systemic immunosuppression. Peripheral blood for TCR sequencing was drawn from every dose cohort at baseline, at cycle 4 day 1 and at cycle 7 day 1. Samples came from an open-label, multicenter, first-in-human phase I dose-escalation trial of ivuxolimab. Adults with locally advanced or metastatic melanoma, renal cell, hepatocellular, or head and neck squamous cell carcinoma were enrolled in the trial. CD4+ and CD8+ T cells were sorted separately from peripheral blood before TCR sequencing.

Clipping removes 2 bases from V and 3 bases from J, with 9 as the unmatched junction base count. From cysteine to valine, the CDR3 is 16 amino acids long. The read is trimmed to its CDR3 DNA, 48 bases read in frame from base 1. According to the germline V gene (reference sequence), CDR1 reads MNHNY and CDR2 reads SVGAGI. Notes on this clone: This clone's antigen is unknown. The input lacks base qualities; no much larger clone sits a single base away.

This receptor was taken from an adult with an advanced solid tumor such as melanoma, head and neck, liver or kidney cancer. The sequencing used CD4+ or CD8+ T cells sorted from blood, collected in a trial of the OX40 agonist ivuxolimab. This chain is built from TRBV6-6 and TRBJ2-7; 8 bases in the junction line up with TRBD2. The DNA reads as follows: TGTGCCAGCAGTTACGTAGCGGGGCCGGGCCACTACGAGCAGTACGTC. Its protein product is CASSYVAGPGHYEQYV.